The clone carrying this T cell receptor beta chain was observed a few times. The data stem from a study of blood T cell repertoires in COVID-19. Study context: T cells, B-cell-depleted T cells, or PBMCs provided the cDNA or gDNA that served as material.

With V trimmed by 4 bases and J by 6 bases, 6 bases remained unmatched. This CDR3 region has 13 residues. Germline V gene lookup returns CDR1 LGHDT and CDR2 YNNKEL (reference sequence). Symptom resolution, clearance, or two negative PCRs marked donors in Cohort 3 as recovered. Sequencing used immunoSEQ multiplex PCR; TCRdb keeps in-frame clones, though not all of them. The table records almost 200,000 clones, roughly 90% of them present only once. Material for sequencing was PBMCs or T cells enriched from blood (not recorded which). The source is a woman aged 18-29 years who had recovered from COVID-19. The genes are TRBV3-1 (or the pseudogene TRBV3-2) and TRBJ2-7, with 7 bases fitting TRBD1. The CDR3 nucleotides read TGTGCCAGCAGCCCAACAGGGGCTCTCGAGCAGTACTTC. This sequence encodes CASSPTGALEQYF.